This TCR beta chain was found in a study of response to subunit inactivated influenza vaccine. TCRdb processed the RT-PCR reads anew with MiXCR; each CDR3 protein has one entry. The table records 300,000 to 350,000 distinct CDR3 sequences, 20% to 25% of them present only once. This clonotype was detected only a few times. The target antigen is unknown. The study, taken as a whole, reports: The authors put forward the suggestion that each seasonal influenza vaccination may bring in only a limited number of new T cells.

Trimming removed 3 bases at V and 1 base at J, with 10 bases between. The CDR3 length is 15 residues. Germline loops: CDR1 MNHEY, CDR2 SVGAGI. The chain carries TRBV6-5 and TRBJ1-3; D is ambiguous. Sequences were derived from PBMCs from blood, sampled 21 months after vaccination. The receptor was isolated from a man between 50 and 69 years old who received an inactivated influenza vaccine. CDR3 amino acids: CASSYKVPSGNTIYF. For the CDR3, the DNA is TGTGCCAGCAGTTATAAGGTTCCTTCTGGAAACACCATATATTTT.